This TCR beta chain came from a study of T cell changes during pregnancy in multiple sclerosis. Germline values: CDR1 DFQATT, CDR2 SNEGSKA (reference sequence). The CDR3 has 11 residues. V lost 5 bases, J lost 7 bases, and 12 bases lay in between. The protocol was immunoSEQ multiplex PCR, while the TCRdb copy is restricted to in-frame clones and leaves out a portion. Of tens of thousands of clones in the sample, roughly 92% were seen once. This receptor was obtained from a female donor with multiple sclerosis, enrolled in a pregnancy study. This chain connects TRBV20-1 to TRBJ2-7; D unclear. The material was CD4+ T cells from peripheral blood mononuclear cells, obtained in the first trimester of pregnancy. The chain's CDR3 is CSASRVWEQYF. DNA for the CDR3: TGCAGTGCTTCGAGAGTTTGGGAGCAGTACTTC.